This passage covers 18 T cell receptor beta chains from one sample sequenced in a study of long-term antiretroviral therapy in people with HIV. Running of the v3.0 immunoSEQ assay took place at survey level. Sequencing was performed with immunoSEQ multiplex PCR; in TCRdb, only in-frame clones are kept and a portion is missing. This table has 30,000 or so clones, 70% to 90% appearing once. The specimen was unsorted PBMCs, collected 0.8 years before starting antiretroviral therapy. The source is a man between 18 and 35 years old with HIV.

This chain links TRBV5-4 with TRBJ2-1, with TRBD1 identical over 10 bases. CDR1 is SGHNT, CDR2 YYREEE, per germline (reference sequence). V shed 3 bases and J 10 bases; nucleotides not matched to a gene: 10. The CDR3 runs 15 residues. CDR3 coding DNA: TGTGCCAGCAGCTACGCGGGACAGGGGTCCGGGGAGCAGTTCTTC. It codes for CASSYAGQGSGEQFF.

The CDR3 coding sequence is TGTGCCAGCTCACCATCGGGGTTCGCTGGGGCCAACGTCCTGACTTTC. Its protein product is CASSPSGFAGANVLTF. The rearrangement links TRBV18 to TRBJ2-6; possibly TRBD2 for D (5 bases). The CDR3 runs 16 residues. Per germline, CDR1 KGHSH and CDR2 LQKENI. Trimming pared 2 bases from V and 2 bases from J, leaving 10 bases between.

The CDR3 DNA sequence: TGTGCCAGCTCACCACCGAGGACAGGGACAGATACGCAGTATTTT. This codes for CASSPPRTGTDTQYF. The V and J genes are TRBV18 and TRBJ2-3; 8 bases fit TRBD1. Germline values: CDR1 KGHSH, CDR2 LQKENI. Trimming cost V 0 bases and J 3 bases; bases outside gene matches: 2. The CDR3 length is 15 residues.

The V call is TRBV5-1, the J call TRBJ2-7; tentative D call: TRBD2 (7 bases). V lost 0 bases and J 5 bases, leaving 12 bases between the germline ends. The CDR3 runs 14 residues. Germline V CDR1 and CDR2: SGHRS, YFSETQ. In DNA, the CDR3 is TGCGCCAGCAGCTTGGTAGGGGGGGGACACGAGCAGTACTTC. Translated, it gives CASSLVGGGHEQYF.

This clone was picked up a small number of times. The chain carries TRBV2 and TRBJ2-7, with 15 bases lining up with TRBD2. The V gene end was trimmed by 7 bases and the J gene end by 6 bases; junction bases not matched to a gene: 7. Germline assignment: CDR1 SNHLY and CDR2 FYNNEI. The length of the CDR3 is 15 residues. The CDR3 protein is CASTKGLAGGGEQYF. DNA for the CDR3: TGTGCCAGCACCAAGGGACTAGCGGGAGGTGGCGAGCAGTACTTC.

The chain couples TRBV6-5 to TRBJ2-7; D may be TRBD1 (6 bases). V was clipped by 6 bases and J by 0 bases, with 9 bases between them. The CDR3 is 13 residues long. Germline-derived CDR1 and CDR2 are MNHEY and SVGAGI. Here the CDR3 DNA reads TGTGCCAGCAGCCCAGGGGTCTCCTACGAGCAGTACTTC. Translation: CASSPGVSYEQYF.

The V and J genes are TRBV7-8 and TRBJ2-7, with D perhaps matching TRBD1 or TRBD2 (6 bases each). The germline V and J ends were trimmed by 1 base and 0 bases, with 16 bases remaining between them. The CDR3 runs 17 residues. Germline CDR1 SGHVS, CDR2 FQNEAQ. The CDR3, as DNA: TGTGCCAGCAGCTTAGGGGGCCAGACGGGGGCCTCCTACGAGCAGTACTTC. This codes for CASSLGGQTGASYEQYF.

V is TRBV6-5 and J is TRBJ2-7; 10 nucleotides line up with TRBD1. V lost 7 bases, J lost 5 bases, and 8 bases stayed unmatched. This CDR3 has 14 amino acids. Germline V lookup: CDR1 MNHEY, CDR2 SVGAGI. This CDR3 is CASNLGGQGNEQYF. Written as DNA, the CDR3 is TGTGCCAGCAACCTAGGGGGACAGGGGAACGAGCAGTACTTC.

The chain combines TRBV15 with TRBJ2-7; D assignment may be TRBD1 or TRBD2 (7 bases each). The germline CDR1 and CDR2 sequences are LNHNV and YYDKDF (reference sequence). This CDR3 has 15 residues. The V end was cut by 5 bases, the J end by 9 bases, with 23 bases between. In nucleotides, the CDR3 is TGTGCCACCAGCTTACCGTACAGGGGAGGGATAGGGCAGTACTTC. Its translation is CATSLPYRGGIGQYF. Drawing the rest from reference TRBV15 and TRBJ2-7, the complete variable domain is DAMVIQNPRYQVTQFGKPVTLSCSQTLNHNVMYWYQQKSSQAPKLLFHYYDKDFNNEADTPDNFQSRRPNTSFCFLDIRSPGLGDTAMYLCATSLPYRGGIGQYFGPGTRLTVT.

This clone occurred once. The chain employs TRBV30 and TRBJ2-7; D remains ambiguous. The CDR3 totals 13 residues. V gave up 0 bases and J gave up 3 bases, with 9 bases separating them. The germline gives CDR1 GTSNPN, CDR2 SVGIG (reference sequence). The CDR3: CAWSVSENYEQYF. In DNA, the CDR3 is TGTGCCTGGAGTGTATCCGAGAACTACGAGCAGTACTTC.

V is TRBV7-9 and J is TRBJ2-3; D is undetermined. Between the trimmed V and J ends, which lost 2 bases and 3 bases, there was a span of 3 bases. Germline V gene data show CDR1 as SEHNR and CDR2 as FQNEAQ (reference sequence). The CDR3 sequence is 12 residues long. This CDR3 reads CASSLWTDTQYF. The CDR3 nucleotides are TGTGCCAGCAGCTTATGGACAGATACGCAGTATTTT.

The chain uses TRBV4-2 and TRBJ1-3; D might be TRBD1 (6 bases). CDR1 is LGHNA, CDR2 YNFKEQ, per germline. The CDR3 runs to 17 residues. V was cut by 2 bases and J by 2 bases, with 16 bases left in between. The CDR3 region is CASSQQTTRDTGNTIYF. In DNA, the CDR3 is TGTGCCAGCAGCCAACAAACCACCCGGGACACTGGAAACACCATATATTTT.

The chain links TRBV10-3 to TRBJ2-1, with D hard to call. Germline CDR1 ENHRY, CDR2 SYGVKD. With 2 bases removed from V and 0 bases from J, the gap between germline ends came to 14 bases. This CDR3 is 17 amino acids long. The CDR3 reads CAISEVSQLNSYNEQFF. CDR3 sequence (DNA): TGTGCCATCAGTGAGGTATCGCAACTCAACTCCTACAATGAGCAGTTCTTC.

V usage is TRBV5-1 and J usage is TRBJ1-1; the D gene is possibly TRBD1 (6 bases). The germline gives CDR1 SGHRS, CDR2 YFSETQ. The CDR3 is 12 amino acids. Trimming cost V 3 bases and J 8 bases, with 11 bases left between them. The DNA of the CDR3 is TGCGCCAGCAGCTACTCAGGGGTGGAAGCTTTCTTT. Translating gives CASSYSGVEAFF.

The rearrangement links TRBV5-1 to TRBJ2-7; perhaps TRBD2 as D (6 bases). This CDR3 spans 14 amino acids. Trimming took 6 bases from V and 6 from J, leaving 19 bases between them. Per the germline V gene, CDR1 is SGHRS and CDR2 is YFSETQ. The CDR3 protein is CASTTGGAAGEQYF. The DNA of the CDR3 is TGCGCCAGCACCACGGGCGGGGCGGCGGGCGAGCAGTACTTC.

This chain joins TRBV6-4 and TRBJ2-1, with TRBD1 matching over 9 bases. From germline, CDR1 is MRHNA and CDR2 SNTAGT. V was clipped by 5 bases and J by 7 bases; unmatched bases: 6. The CDR3 sequence is 14 residues long. The CDR3 loop reads CASSIWTGANEQFF. The CDR3, as DNA: TGTGCCAGCAGTATATGGACAGGGGCGAATGAGCAGTTCTTC.

The rearrangement uses TRBV6-5 and TRBJ1-5, with D maybe TRBD1 (5 bases). Germline loops: CDR1 MNHEY, CDR2 SVGAGI. V gave up 8 bases and J gave up 7 bases, with 15 bases separating them. This CDR3 contains 13 residues. CDR3 loop: CASRDGPGQPQHF. CDR3 DNA sequence: TGTGCCAGCCGGGACGGGCCAGGGCAGCCCCAGCATTTT.

This clone was counted a single time. The rearrangement links TRBV10-3 to TRBJ2-3; possibly TRBD2 for D (5 bases). Looked up from germline, CDR1 is ENHRY and CDR2 is SYGVKD. CDR3 length equals 15 residues. The V and J ends lost 0 bases and 6 bases respectively, with 13 bases between them. CDR3 nucleotides: TGTGCCATCAGTGAGTCTTGGAGGACCACGGATACGCAGTATTTT. It is translated as CAISESWRTTDTQYF.